The clone carrying this T cell receptor (beta chain) was seen ten or more times. Its antigen is as yet unknown. The data belong to a study of T cells in Graves' hyperthyroidism and ophthalmopathy. Study-level results: Ophthalmopathy got predicted by the model a median roughly 6.1 months before its onset.

Germline lookup yields CDR1 KGHDR and CDR2 SFDVKD. The V gene lost 5 bases and the J gene lost 0 bases, with 12 bases spanning the gap. This CDR3 comprises 15 residues. Researchers took RNA transcripts and amplified the TCR beta CDR3 regions from them. HTBI primers were employed in a first-round RT-PCR of the TCR CDR3. Using its own MiXCR run on the multiplex PCR reads, TCRdb lists one record per CDR3 protein. The sample includes about 510,000 distinct CDR3 sequences, about 46% of them seen just once. Sequencing was done on a sample of peripheral blood or thyroid tissue (not recorded which). The TCR comes from an adult woman with Graves' disease, either hyperthyroidism or ophthalmopathy (not recorded which). V usage is TRBV24-1 and J usage is TRBJ1-2, with D maybe TRBD1 (5 bases). CDR3 protein: CATSAADTANYGYTF. CDR3 DNA: TGTGCCACCAGTGCGGCGGACACCGCTAACTATGGCTACACCTTC.